Included here is one T cell receptor beta chain sequence, with context. Its antigen is unknown. cDNA synthesis used the whole RNA isolate, giving expressed TCRB sequences. Method: immunoSEQ multiplex PCR; TCRdb's copy keeps in-frame clones and lacks some. This table has roughly 50,000 clones, around 40% appearing once. This sample stems from a study of beta chain features in type 1 diabetes. General study results and limits: People with Type 1 diabetes carried modestly yet significantly shorter TCRB CDR3s in all four CD4+ subsets.

The germline CDR1 and CDR2 sequences are MDHEN and SYDVKM. Between the trimmed V and J ends, which lost 5 bases and 8 bases, there was a span of 12 bases. The CDR3 covers 13 residues. Each of the CD4+ naive, central memory, regulatory and stem cell-like memory populations was sorted via CD45RO/CCR7/CD25/CD127/CD95/CD27. This clonotype was sampled from a man younger than 45 with type 1 diabetes. The chain combines TRBV28 with TRBJ1-4; maybe TRBD1 (5 bases). The sequencing input was stem cell memory CD4+ T cells from blood. Written as DNA, the CDR3 is TGTGCCAGCAGTAAAAGGGGTGGGGAAAAACTGTTTTTT. This codes for CASSKRGGEKLFF. The full variable domain, in which reference TRBV28 and TRBJ1-4 provide the parts outside the CDR3, is DVKVTQSSRYLVKRTGEKVFLECVQDMDHENMFWYRQDPGLGLRLIYFSYDVKMKEKGDIPEGYSVSREKKERFSLILESASTNQTSMYLCASSKRGGEKLFFGSGTQLSVL.